This T cell receptor beta chain was sequenced during a study of blood T cell repertoires in COVID-19. Study overall: Whether acute or convalescent, the COVID-19 samples came from the United States, Italy and Spain. T cells, B-cell-depleted T cells, or PBMCs provided the cDNA or gDNA that served as material.

In the original analysis: Counts of nucleated cells, estimated from reference gene primer amplification, were obtained. TCRdb's copy holds only in-frame clones and misses some; the assay was immunoSEQ multiplex PCR. V and J calls plus clone size are reproduced from that table; the DNA served to infer D and trimming. The repertoire holds around 370,000 clones, around 91% seen once, with around 3.5% in the top ten. V dropped 3 bases and J dropped 3; count of bases not matched to a gene: 6. CDR1 and CDR2 (germline): MGHRA, YSYEKL. The CDR3 totals 16 residues. Sequenced sample: peripheral blood. V and J are TRBV4-1 and TRBJ2-1; TRBD2 matches at 9 bases. This clonotype originated in a woman aged 18-29 years who had recovered from COVID-19. CDR3: CASSQRTSEIYNEQFF. CDR3 bases: TGCGCCAGCAGCCAGAGGACTAGCGAGATCTACAATGAGCAGTTCTTC.